The T cell receptor (beta chain) under discussion was sequenced for a study of blood T cells in healthy people across ages. A second PCR, run for roughly 7 to 11 cycles, used a sample-barcoded 5' primer plus a J-beta primer mix. TCRdb fed the 5' RACE reads into MiXCR, producing one record per CDR3 protein. This sample has some 900,000 distinct CDR3 sequences, with around 48% found just once. This clonotype was counted only a few times. Germline-derived CDR1 and CDR2 are LGHDT and YNNKEL (reference sequence). Germline trimming cut 5 bases from V and 7 bases from J; bases unmatched to any gene: 6. The CDR3 extends over 13 amino acids.

The rearrangement links TRBV3-1 to TRBJ1-1, with 8 bases aligning to TRBD1. The sequenced material came from blood. The clonotype originates from a man under 40 in good health. The CDR3 region is CASSTRQGSEAFF. CDR3 nucleotides: TGTGCCAGCAGCACCCGACAGGGGAGTGAAGCTTTCTTT.